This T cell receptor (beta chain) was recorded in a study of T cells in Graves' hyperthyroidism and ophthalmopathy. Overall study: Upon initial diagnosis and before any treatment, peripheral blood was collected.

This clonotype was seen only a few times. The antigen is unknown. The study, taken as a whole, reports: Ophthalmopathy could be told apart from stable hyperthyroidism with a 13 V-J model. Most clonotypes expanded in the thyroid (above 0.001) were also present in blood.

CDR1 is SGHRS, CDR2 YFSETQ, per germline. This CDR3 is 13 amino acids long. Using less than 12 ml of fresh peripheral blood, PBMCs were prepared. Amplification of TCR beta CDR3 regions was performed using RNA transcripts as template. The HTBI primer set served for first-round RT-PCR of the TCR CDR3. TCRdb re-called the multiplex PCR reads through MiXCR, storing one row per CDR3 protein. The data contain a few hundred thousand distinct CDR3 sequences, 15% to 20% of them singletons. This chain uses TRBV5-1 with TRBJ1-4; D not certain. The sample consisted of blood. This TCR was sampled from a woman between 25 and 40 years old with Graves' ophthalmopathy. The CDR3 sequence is CASAPATNEKLFF. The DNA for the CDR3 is TGCGCGTCGGCCCCCGCAACTAATGAAAAACTGTTTTTT.